These 2 T cell receptor beta chains were all obtained from the same sample, sequenced in a study of shared clonotypes between healthy human individuals. CD8 cells regarded as naive lacked CD45RO, were positively chosen for CCR7, and omitted terminally differentiated effector memory CD45RA+ cells. The method was immunoSEQ multiplex PCR; TCRdb's version includes in-frame clones alone and lacks a portion of them. The sample includes some 2,100,000 clones, approximately 94% seen only once; the top ten take around 1.7%. Sequencing input: naive CD8+ T cells from PBMCs. These receptors were collected from a man between 18 and 29 years old in good health. Some clones in this sample may be carry-over from other donors' samples.

V is TRBV7-9 and J is TRBJ2-2, with D perhaps being TRBD1 or TRBD2 (6 bases each). This CDR3 is built from 13 residues. Germline V gives CDR1 SEHNR, CDR2 FQNEAQ (reference sequence). The CDR3 is CARGRENTGELFF. The CDR3 bases are TGTGCTCGGGGGCGGGAGAACACCGGGGAGCTGTTTTTT.

As concerns this clone: Other DNA sequences in this sample translate to the same CDR3. The chain joins TRBV28 to TRBJ2-1; D is uncertain. V was clipped by 6 bases and J by 0 bases, with 6 bases between them. Germline loops: CDR1 MDHEN, CDR2 SYDVKM. This CDR3 contains 13 residues. The CDR3 loop reads CASSPSSYNEQFF. The CDR3 nucleotides are TGTGCCAGCAGCCCCTCCTCCTACAATGAGCAGTTCTTC.